Listed below are T cell receptor beta chains from one sample, sequenced in a study of shared clonotypes between healthy human individuals. Generated by immunoSEQ multiplex PCR, the TCRdb table keeps only in-frame clones and is missing some. The table records around 1.9 million clones, roughly 91% of them present only once. The sample taken for sequencing was naive CD8+ T cells from PBMCs. These receptors came from a man between 18 and 29 years old in good health. Some clones in this sample may be carry-over from other donors' samples. Both conserved end residues are part of each CDR3. The D gene is left open where the match is weak. The size field is filled for only some rows; it gives once, few, many or a size class.

TRBJ2-1	.	TRBV7-6	13	.	CASSKTVYNEQFF	TGTGCCAGCAGCAAGACAGTTTACAATGAGCAGTTCTTC
TRBJ2-7	.	TRBV11-2	16	.	CASSFTSPPRAYEQYF	TGTGCCAGCAGCTTTACTAGTCCTCCTCGGGCCTACGAGCAGTACTTC
TRBJ2-1	.	TRBV7-9	16	TRBD2	CASSLGLAGANNEQFF	TGTGCCAGCAGCTTAGGGCTAGCGGGAGCAAACAATGAGCAGTTCTTC
TRBJ2-1	once	TRBV7-9	14	.	CASSLKAHYNEQFF	TGTGCCAGCAGCTTAAAAGCCCACTACAATGAGCAGTTCTTC
TRBJ2-7	.	TRBV11-2	14	.	CASSLVPQTYEQYF	TGTGCCAGCAGCTTAGTCCCCCAAACCTACGAGCAGTACTTC
TRBJ1-5	.	TRBV19	15	.	CASSPLGVSNQPQHF	TGTGCCAGTAGTCCCCTGGGCGTTAGCAATCAGCCCCAGCATTTT
TRBJ2-7	.	TRBV11-2	15	TRBD2	CASSSGLAGAYEQYF	TGTGCCAGCAGCTCGGGACTAGCGGGGGCCTACGAGCAGTACTTC
TRBJ2-7	once	TRBV7-9	15	TRBD1	CASSARTGGDYEQYF	TGTGCCAGCAGCGCAAGGACAGGGGGGGACTACGAGCAGTACTTC
TRBJ1-5	.	TRBV28	14	.	CASSFDRNNQPQHF	TGTGCCAGCAGTTTTGACAGGAACAATCAGCCCCAGCATTTT
TRBJ1-3	.	TRBV16	13	.	CASSQDVADTIYF	TGTGCCAGCAGCCAAGACGTAGCAGACACCATATATTTT
TRBJ1-4	.	TRBV13	14	.	CASSLGGVNEKLFF	TGTGCCAGCAGCTTAGGGGGGGTAAATGAAAAACTGTTTTTT
TRBJ2-7	.	TRBV28	16	TRBD1	CASRTVLDRVPYEQYF	TGTGCCAGCCGCACCGTCCTAGACAGGGTTCCCTACGAGCAGTACTTC
TRBJ1-4	.	TRBV9	14	TRBD1	CASSGSDRGGKLFF	TGTGCCAGCAGCGGGTCGGACAGGGGTGGAAAACTGTTTTTT
TRBJ2-7	.	TRBV6-5	16	TRBD2	CASSYTLAGSSYEQYF	TGTGCCAGCAGTTACACCCTAGCGGGAAGCTCCTACGAGCAGTACTTC
TRBJ1-2	.	TRBV27	17	TRBD1	CASSLTLQGAANYGYTF	TGTGCCAGCAGTTTAACCCTACAGGGGGCAGCTAACTATGGCTACACCTTC
TRBJ2-7	.	TRBV4-2	16	TRBD2	CASSQEWLAGDYEQYF	TGTGCCAGCAGCCAAGAGTGGCTAGCGGGAGACTACGAGCAGTACTTC
TRBJ2-1	once	TRBV10-3	17	.	CAISEGAGNDLYNEQFF	TGTGCCATCAGTGAGGGGGCCGGTAACGACCTTTACAATGAGCAGTTCTTC
TRBJ2-5	.	TRBV27	13	.	CASSLSTSETQYF	TGTGCCAGCAGTTTAAGCACGTCGGAGACCCAGTACTTC
TRBJ2-5	.	TRBV10-2	16	.	CASSETGPFAPETQYF	TGCGCCAGCAGTGAGACGGGGCCATTCGCTCCAGAGACCCAGTACTTC
TRBJ2-7	.	TRBV7-9	16	TRBD1	CASSSGTGIHYYEQYF	TGTGCCAGCAGCTCAGGGACAGGGATCCATTACTACGAGCAGTACTTC
TRBJ1-5	once	TRBV30	13	.	CAWSVDGHQPQHF	TGTGCCTGGAGTGTCGACGGACATCAGCCCCAGCATTTT
TRBJ2-7	.	TRBV7-8	15	.	CASSPPVGRSYEQYF	TGTGCCAGCAGCCCCCCGGTAGGACGGAGCTACGAGCAGTACTTC
TRBJ2-2	.	TRBV7-6	15	TRBD1	CASSSNRGLTGELFF	TGTGCCAGCAGCTCGAACAGGGGTTTGACCGGGGAGCTGTTTTTT
TRBJ1-1	.	TRBV28	14	TRBD1	CASSRGWGYTEAFF	TGTGCCAGCAGCAGGGGGTGGGGTTACACTGAAGCTTTCTTT
TRBJ2-7	once	TRBV28	13	.	CASSMRLVEEQYF	TGTGCCAGCAGTATGAGATTGGTGGAGGAGCAGTACTTC
TRBJ2-1	.	TRBV6-5	11	.	CASSLGLEQFF	TGTGCCAGCAGTTTAGGACTAGAGCAGTTCTTC
TRBJ2-7	once	TRBV27	14	.	CASSSTAMNYEQYF	TGTGCCAGCAGTTCGACAGCAATGAACTACGAGCAGTACTTC
TRBJ1-5	.	TRBV28	15	TRBD1	CASSPDREVNQPQHF	TGTGCCAGCAGTCCTGACAGGGAAGTCAATCAGCCCCAGCATTTT
TRBJ1-5	.	TRBV28	15	.	CASRPPAGSNQPQHF	TGTGCCAGCAGGCCCCCGGCAGGGAGCAATCAGCCCCAGCATTTT
TRBJ2-7	.	TRBV16	14	TRBD2	CASSQEGLAYEQYF	TGTGCCAGCAGCCAGGAGGGACTAGCGTACGAGCAGTACTTC
TRBJ2-2	.	TRBV7-8	16	.	CASSDLRDLNTGELFF	TGTGCCAGCAGCGACCTCCGGGACCTGAACACCGGGGAGCTGTTTTTT
TRBJ1-2	.	TRBV7-9	18	.	CASSLASLGRGLRGGYTF	TGTGCCAGCAGCTTAGCTAGCCTAGGCAGGGGCCTTAGAGGTGGCTACACCTTC
TRBJ2-3	.	TRBV19	13	.	CASSILHTDTQYF	TGTGCCAGTAGTATTCTGCACACAGATACGCAGTATTTT
TRBJ2-7	.	TRBV11-2	14	TRBD2	CASSLRGGDNEQYF	TGTGCCAGCAGCCTAAGGGGAGGGGATAACGAGCAGTACTTC
TRBJ2-1	.	TRBV9	17	.	CASSVVERWSANNEQFF	TGTGCCAGCAGCGTAGTGGAGCGTTGGAGCGCTAACAATGAGCAGTTCTTC
TRBJ2-1	.	TRBV5-8	12	.	CASSLARNEQFF	TGTGCCAGCAGCTTAGCAAGGAATGAGCAGTTCTTC
TRBJ2-3	.	TRBV7-9	13	.	CASSLVLVDTQYF	TGTGCCAGCAGCTTAGTTTTAGTGGATACGCAGTATTTT
TRBJ2-1	.	TRBV9	13	TRBD2	CASSVTSGNEQFF	TGTGCCAGCAGCGTAACTAGCGGAAATGAGCAGTTCTTC
TRBJ1-3	.	TRBV6-6	15	.	CATYSAGLSGNTIYF	TGTGCCACATACAGCGCGGGGTTGAGCGGAAACACCATATATTTT
TRBJ1-2	few	TRBV27	13	.	CASSLGGNYGYTF	TGTGCCAGCAGTTTGGGGGGGAACTATGGCTACACCTTC
TRBJ2-1	once	TRBV19	14	TRBD2	CASTERGSYNEQFF	TGTGCCAGTACAGAGCGGGGATCCTACAATGAGCAGTTCTTC
TRBJ1-3	.	TRBV19	13	.	CASSAYSGNTIYF	TGTGCCAGTAGTGCGTACTCTGGAAACACCATATATTTT
TRBJ2-3	.	TRBV19	16	.	CASGWGLAVSTDTQYF	TGTGCCAGTGGATGGGGGCTAGCAGTGAGCACAGATACGCAGTATTTT